This T cell receptor (beta chain) came from a study of shared clonotypes between healthy human individuals. Memory CD4+ cells were the fraction left after CD45RA+ naive selection. The CDR3 runs 14 residues. V was clipped by 4 bases and J by 0 bases, with 9 bases between them. The germline V gene encodes CDR1 SEHNR and CDR2 FQNEAQ (reference sequence). Study observations and caveats: An effect of sequencing depth on clonotype sharing among donors was expected.

As to this clone: Its specificity is unknown.

Profiled with immunoSEQ multiplex PCR; TCRdb holds only in-frame clones, not every one. In the table there are 2 million to 2.5 million clones, about 94% of which are singletons. This TCR came from a young man in good health. This chain connects TRBV7-9 to TRBJ1-2; D possibly corresponds to TRBD1 (5 bases). Sequenced sample: naive CD4+ T cells sorted from blood. Subset: CD45RA+ positively selected. CDR3 DNA sequence: TGTGCCAGCAGCTCATCGGGGCCTAACTATGGCTACACCTTC. Its translation: CASSSSGPNYGYTF.